The rows below give T cell receptor beta chains drawn from one sample of a study of response to subunit inactivated influenza vaccine. MiXCR, run by TCRdb on the RT-PCR reads, gives a single entry per CDR3 protein. The repertoire holds 800,000 to 1,000,000 distinct CDR3 sequences, less than 25% seen once, with roughly 10% in the top ten. Sequences were derived from PBMCs from blood, sampled about 5 days after vaccination. The origin of the receptors is a man in his fifties or sixties who received an inactivated influenza vaccine. Both conserved end residues are part of each CDR3. A D gene is named only where the DNA matches it firmly. Clone size is not always given. Where it is, it says once, few, many or a class for expanded clones.

TRBJ2-7,few,TRBV6-2/TRBV6-3,.,TGTGCCAGCAGTTACGGGGGCCGGTCGGCGGAGCAGTACTTC,CASSYGGRSAEQYF
TRBJ1-5,.,TRBV5-1,.,TGCGCCAGCAGCCCAGGACACAATAGCAATCAGCCCCAGCATTTT,CASSPGHNSNQPQHF
TRBJ2-7,few,TRBV20-1,.,TGCAGTGCTAGATCCCCGAGGGTTTCAACCTACGAGCAGTACTTC,CSARSPRVSTYEQYF
TRBJ2-7,once,TRBV12-3/TRBV12-4,TRBD1,TGTGCCAGCAGTACACTCCTGTTGGGACAGACCTACGAGCAGTACTTC,CASSTLLLGQTYEQYF
TRBJ2-1,few,TRBV6-1,TRBD2,TGTGCCAGCACCGGACTCCTTAGCGGGGGGGCCAATGAGCAGTTCTTC,CASTGLLSGGANEQFF
TRBJ2-1,.,TRBV12-3/TRBV12-4,.,TGTGCCAGCAGTTTAACGGCAGGGCGCAGCTCCTACAATGAGCAGTTCTTC,CASSLTAGRSSYNEQFF
TRBJ2-7,.,TRBV20-1,.,TGCAGTGCCCCCTTTCGGCAGGGAGTATTTTACGAGCAGTACTTC,CSAPFRQGVFYEQYF
TRBJ2-2,few,TRBV15,.,TGTGCCACCAGCAGAGATGTGACAGCCGGGGAGCTGTTTTTT,CATSRDVTAGELFF
TRBJ2-7,.,TRBV12-3/TRBV12-4,TRBD1,TGTGCCAGCAGTTCCAGGACAGGGTTGTTTTACGAGCAGTACTTC,CASSSRTGLFYEQYF
TRBJ2-1,many,TRBV11-2,.,TGTGCCAGCAGTCCATACCCGGGGGCGGGCCAGTTCTTC,CASSPYPGAGQFF
TRBJ2-3,.,TRBV20-1,.,TGCAGTGCTAGGTCCGGCGGGGTGGGAGATACGCAGTATTTT,CSARSGGVGDTQYF
TRBJ2-6,many,TRBV9,TRBD1,TGTGCCAGCAGCGTAGATCCTCGGACAGGAGTGGGGATAGCCAACGTCCTGACTTTC,CASSVDPRTGVGIANVLTF
TRBJ2-1,few,TRBV20-1,.,TGCAGTGCTAGAGATCCGAGCTTCGAGTACAATGAGCAGTTCTTC,CSARDPSFEYNEQFF
TRBJ2-1,many,TRBV4-3,TRBD2,TGCGCCAGCAGCCTTGGGACTAGCGCGTACAATGAGCAGTTCTTC,CASSLGTSAYNEQFF
TRBJ1-2,few,TRBV28,.,TGTGCCAGCAGAATCCCGGGAGGGACGAGTACCTTC,CASRIPGGTSTF
TRBJ2-1,few,TRBV29-1,TRBD2,TGCAGCGTAGGACTAGCGGGAGGGCGGTACAATGAGCAGTTCTTC,CSVGLAGGRYNEQFF
TRBJ2-7,.,TRBV20-1,TRBD1,TGCAGTGCTAGTTTTCCCCAGGACAGGGGGATCCCCGAGCAGTACTTC,CSASFPQDRGIPEQYF
TRBJ2-5,few,TRBV25-1,TRBD2,TGTGCCAGCAGTGAAAAACGTGGACTAGCGGGTTTAGAGACCCAGTACTTC,CASSEKRGLAGLETQYF
TRBJ2-7,.,TRBV20-1,TRBD1,TGCAGTGCTAGCAGACAGGGCCCCTACGAGCAGTACTTC,CSASRQGPYEQYF
TRBJ2-3,.,TRBV6-5,TRBD1,TGTGCCAGCAGTTACTGGGACAGGGACTCTGATACGCAGTATTTT,CASSYWDRDSDTQYF
TRBJ2-3,.,TRBV6-5,TRBD2,TGTGCCAGCAGTTATTCGACTAGCGGGAGGCTTAGCACAGATACGCAGTATTTT,CASSYSTSGRLSTDTQYF
TRBJ1-4,.,TRBV6-6,TRBD1,TGTGCCAGCAGTTGGGGGACAGATGAAAAACTGTTTTTT,CASSWGTDEKLFF
TRBJ2-1,many,TRBV12-3/TRBV12-4,.,TGTGCCAGCAGCCTTGAGGACGGGAGCTCCTACAATGAGCAGTTCTTC,CASSLEDGSSYNEQFF
TRBJ2-6,few,TRBV9,.,TGTGCCAGCAGCGTAGGGCTCTCTGGGGCCAACGTCCTGACTTTC,CASSVGLSGANVLTF
TRBJ1-5,.,TRBV20-1,.,TGCAGTGCCCCAGAATATAGCAATCAGCCCCAGCATTTT,CSAPEYSNQPQHF
TRBJ2-5,.,TRBV7-8,.,TGTGCCAGCAGCTTCCGGCGGGATCAAGAGACCCAGTACTTC,CASSFRRDQETQYF
TRBJ1-1,few,TRBV6-1,.,TGTGCCAGCTTACAAGAGTGGGGGCGGGGCACTGAAGCTTTCTTT,CASLQEWGRGTEAFF
TRBJ2-3,many,TRBV9,.,TGTGCCAGCAGCGTAGATCTGCTTAGCACAGATACGCAGTATTTT,CASSVDLLSTDTQYF
TRBJ2-5,many,TRBV5-1,.,TGCGCCAGCAGACAGGGCCTCCAAGAGACCCAGTACTTC,CASRQGLQETQYF
TRBJ1-2,.,TRBV25-1,TRBD1,TGTGCCAGTAGTGACCTTGGGACAGTGCTAGGGGGCTACACCTTC,CASSDLGTVLGGYTF
TRBJ2-3,few,TRBV11-2,.,TGTGCCAGCAGCTCACAATGGGTCCTCGAAACGCAGTATTTT,CASSSQWVLETQYF
TRBJ2-1,.,TRBV6-2/TRBV6-3,TRBD1,TGTGCCAGCAGTCAAGGACAGGGGGGTATGAATGAGCAGTTCTTC,CASSQGQGGMNEQFF
TRBJ2-7,.,TRBV5-6,.,TGTGCCAGCAGCCAACTTAATTACGAGCAGTACTTC,CASSQLNYEQYF
TRBJ2-7,.,TRBV20-1,.,TGCAGTGCTAGAGGTGGGAAGAAAGAATACTACGAGCAGTACTTC,CSARGGKKEYYEQYF
TRBJ2-3,few,TRBV20-1,.,TGCAGTGCCATTAAGACATCCAGCACAGATACGCAGTATTTT,CSAIKTSSTDTQYF
TRBJ2-5,many,TRBV7-2,.,TGCGCCAGCAGCCCGCGGACGGAAGAGACCCAGTACTTC,CASSPRTEETQYF
TRBJ1-2,few,TRBV4-2,.,TGTGCCAGCAGCCAAGTTCGGGGGGATAACTATGGCTACACCTTC,CASSQVRGDNYGYTF
TRBJ1-1,.,TRBV5-1,.,TGCGCCAGCAGCCCAGGCCAGACTGCTGAAGCTTTCTTT,CASSPGQTAEAFF
TRBJ1-2,.,TRBV4-3,.,TGCGCCAGCAGCCAAGGGTTAGCAGTCTTCTATGGCTACACCTTC,CASSQGLAVFYGYTF
TRBJ2-1,.,TRBV7-9,TRBD1,TGTGCCAGCAGCTTAACCGGGACAGGGGCCTGGAATGAGCAGTTCTTC,CASSLTGTGAWNEQFF
TRBJ2-2,.,TRBV7-9,.,TGTGCCAGCAGCCTCGGAAAAATCGCGAACACCGGGGAGCTGTTTTTT,CASSLGKIANTGELFF
TRBJ1-1,few,TRBV7-9,.,TGTGCCAGCAGTCTAGCGGCAGTCTTGAACACTGAAGCTTTCTTT,CASSLAAVLNTEAFF
TRBJ1-1,few,TRBV7-6,TRBD1,TGTGCCAGCAGCTTAGGGACAGGGGGGAACACTGAAGCTTTCTTT,CASSLGTGGNTEAFF